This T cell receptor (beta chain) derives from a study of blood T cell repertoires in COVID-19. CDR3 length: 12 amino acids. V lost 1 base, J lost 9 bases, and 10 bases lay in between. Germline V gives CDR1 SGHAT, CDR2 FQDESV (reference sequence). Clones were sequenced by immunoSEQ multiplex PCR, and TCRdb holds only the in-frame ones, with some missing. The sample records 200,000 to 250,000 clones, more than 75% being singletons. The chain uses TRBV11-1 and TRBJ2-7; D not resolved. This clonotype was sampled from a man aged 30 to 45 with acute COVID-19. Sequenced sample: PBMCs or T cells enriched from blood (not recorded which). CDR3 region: CASSLDTLGQYF. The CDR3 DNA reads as TGTGCCAGCAGCTTAGATACCCTCGGGCAGTACTTC.